This entry concerns a single TCR beta chain. The data originate from a study of cytomegalovirus exposure and HLA in healthy donors. Produced via immunoSEQ multiplex PCR; TCRdb's table is partial and in-frame only. This table has roughly 270,000 clones, approximately 87% appearing once. Per germline, CDR1 MNHEY and CDR2 SVGAGI. The V and J ends lost 0 bases and 3 bases respectively, with 6 bases between them. The CDR3 consists of 14 residues. The chain combines TRBV6-5 with TRBJ1-5; D remains unclear. This receptor was taken from a woman aged 18-29 years in good health and CMV-seronegative. The sequenced sample consisted of PBMCs. The CDR3, as DNA: TGTGCCAGCAGTTACTCGGCAGACAATCAGCCCCAGCATTTT. It yields the protein CASSYSADNQPQHF.